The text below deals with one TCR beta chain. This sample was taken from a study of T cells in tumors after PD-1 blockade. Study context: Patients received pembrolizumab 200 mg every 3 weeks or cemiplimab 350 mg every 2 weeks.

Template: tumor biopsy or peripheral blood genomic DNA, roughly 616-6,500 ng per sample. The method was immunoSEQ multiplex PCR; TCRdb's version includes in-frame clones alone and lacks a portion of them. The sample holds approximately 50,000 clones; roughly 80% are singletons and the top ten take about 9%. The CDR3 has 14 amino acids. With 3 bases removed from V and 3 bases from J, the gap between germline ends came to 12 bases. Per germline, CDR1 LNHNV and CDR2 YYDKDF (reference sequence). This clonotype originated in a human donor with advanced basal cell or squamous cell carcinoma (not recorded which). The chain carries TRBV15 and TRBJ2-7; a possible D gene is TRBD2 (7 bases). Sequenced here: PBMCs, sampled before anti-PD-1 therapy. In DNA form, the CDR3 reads TGTGCCACCAGCAGTGGCGGGGGCGTCTACGAGCAGTACTTC. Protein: CATSSGGGVYEQYF.